The clone carrying this T cell receptor (beta chain) was observed a handful of times. Antigen specificity is unknown. Nonspecific anti-CD3/anti-CD28 bead stimulation represents the broad CD4+ T cell repertoire. Sorting of responding CD4+ T cells relied on upregulated CD40 ligand together with CD69. An approximately 18-hour stimulation of CD8-depleted PBMCs used anti-CD28/CD49d costimulation, CD40-blocking antibody and enfuvirtide. These data are taken from a study of persistence of HIV-infected CD4 T cells. Whole-study context: Suppressive ART had lasted a median of roughly 8 years.

This was the immunoSEQ version 4 assay in survey mode. Template was genomic DNA at roughly 9.3 ng/uL, with up to roughly 1 ug used per sample. TCRdb's table, derived via immunoSEQ multiplex PCR, lists solely in-frame clones and lacks some. This sample has about 46,000 clones, with 70% to 90% found just once. The ends were cut back, 1 base at V and 10 bases at J, with 13 bases in the middle. CDR1 and CDR2 (germline): MGHRA, YSYEKL. CDR3 length: 13 residues. The chain links TRBV4-1 to TRBJ1-2; D is ambiguous. The clonotype originates from an adult woman with HIV who was CMV-seropositive. The sequences come from CD4+ T cells sorted from PBMCs after roughly 19-hour stimulation, collected from a patient who received antiretroviral therapy. CDR3 nucleotide sequence: TGCGCCAGCAGCCAAGTTTTAATCACCCCCTACACCTTC. It translates to CASSQVLITPYTF.